This TCR beta chain was recovered during a study of CD8 T cells in Susac syndrome (dated by TCRdb to between 2018 and 2021). Describing the broader study: Repertoire sequencing was used to test whether CD8+ T cell activation and differentiation in Susac syndrome was antigen driven. General findings and caveats noted by the study authors: The number of individuals in the TCR sequencing and HLA analysis was recognized as being relatively small.

Remarks on this clonotype: Its antigen is still unknown. Base qualities are missing; no much larger clone stands one base away.

In the germline V gene, CDR1 corresponds to MNHNS and CDR2 to SASEGT. The CDR3 measures 17 amino acids from cysteine to phenylalanine. Only CDR3 DNA remains: 51 bases, in frame from the first base. Trimming takes 8 bases off V and 4 bases off J; junction bases not matched to a gene: 18. RNA was extracted with the RNeasy kit and roughly 0.45 to 1 ug was reverse transcribed using random hexamers. TCR beta CDR3 regions were amplified with the immunoSEQ multiplex PCR assay covering 54 Vbeta and 13 Jbeta segments. PCR amplification bias was corrected using a synthetic template baseline for primer optimization and computational correction. The published analysis was carried out like this. Reads were annotated to V, D and J genes per IMGT and analyzed with immunoSEQ Analyzer, keeping only productive sequences. Clonality was calculated as one minus the Shannon entropy normalized by log2 of the number of productive unique sequences. For each patient and control, public and private clones were evaluated within the 100 most prevalent clones. Clones were defined as Susac-specific if absent from the healthy and MS cohorts, from approximately 1,100 published viral clones and from other ImmuneACCESS disease sequences. The public reads were reprocessed in TCRdb via fastp at Q25 and MiXCR, keeping in-frame beta chains. CDR3 protein sequences are deduplicated, and each keeps its most common genes and DNA. The V and J calls and clone size are TCRdb's, not the authors'. The sample table shows approximately 270,000 distinct CDR3 sequences, and about 94% are seen once. The ten largest make up around 0.067% of the sample.

Peripheral blood CD8+ and CD4+ T cells from healthy donors, Susac syndrome patients and multiple sclerosis patients were profiled by high-throughput TCR beta sequencing. Multiple sclerosis controls were treatment-naive patients with stable or active relapsing-remitting disease fulfilling revised McDonald criteria. Bulk CD8+ and CD4+ T cells were purified by magnetic negative isolation, whereas CD8+ TEMRA cells were enriched by FACS. Blood was collected in EDTA tubes and processed within 24 hours, with PBMCs isolated through density gradient centrifugation. PBMCs intended for TCR sequencing were frozen in liquid nitrogen and were later thawed in a 37 degrees C water bath. Purity of sorted or isolated CD4+, CD8+ and CD8+ TEMRA cells was at least 90%.

Sequenced: CD4+ T cells from PBMCs. The V and J genes are TRBV6-1 and TRBJ2-3; 7 nucleotides in the junction match TRBD1. The origin of this receptor is a human donor with multiple sclerosis. The CDR3 region: CASGRAVGTELADTQYF. The sequenced DNA is TGTGCCAGCGGTCGCGCCGTAGGGACAGAACTAGCAGATACGCAGTATTTT.